This TCR beta chain was found in a study of OX40 agonist ivuxolimab in advanced cancers. Profiling relied on immunoSEQ multiplex PCR, and the TCRdb table lists in-frame clones only, not all of them. The table records some 100,000 clones, 85% to 90% of them present only once. The CDR3 is made up of 15 amino acids. V gave up 5 bases and J gave up 7 bases, with 17 bases separating them. Per germline, CDR1 MNHEY and CDR2 SMNVEV (reference sequence). This material consisted of CD4+ or CD8+ T cells sorted from blood, taken in a trial of the OX40 agonist ivuxolimab. The genes are TRBV27 and TRBJ2-2; D may be TRBD1 (5 bases). The TCR originated in an adult with an advanced solid tumor such as melanoma, head and neck, liver or kidney cancer. DNA of the CDR3: TGTGCCAGCAGTCCTATGGCAGGGTATCACGGGGAGCTGTTTTTT. Its protein product is CASSPMAGYHGELFF.